The 3 T cell receptor beta chains below were found in one sample sequenced in a study of blood T cell repertoires in COVID-19. The data were produced by immunoSEQ multiplex PCR, yet TCRdb's version contains in-frame clones alone and is incomplete. The table includes under 550,000 clones, around nine tenths detected once. The source material was peripheral blood. The receptor source for this set is a young man with COVID-19, enrolled during active disease.

V is TRBV6-6 and J is TRBJ2-1, with TRBD1 identical over 9 bases. The V gene end was trimmed by 6 bases and the J gene end by 15 bases; junction bases not matched to a gene: 6. The CDR3 spans 11 residues. The V gene's germline CDR1 is MNHNY and CDR2 SVGAGI (reference sequence). The chain's CDR3 is CASSSGTGLFF. CDR3 nucleotides: TGTGCCAGCAGCTCCGGGACAGGGCTGTTCTTC.

The rearrangement uses TRBV11-2 and TRBJ2-3; TRBD1 might be the D (6 bases). CDR1 SGHAT and CDR2 FQNNGV come from the germline V gene. This CDR3 comprises 14 residues. V gave up 4 bases and J gave up 2 bases, with 10 bases separating them. The DNA of the CDR3 is TGTGCCAGCAGCTATGGACAGATCACAGATACGCAGTATTTT. Translation: CASSYGQITDTQYF.

The chain recombines TRBV19 with TRBJ1-3, with TRBD1 as a possible D gene (5 bases). V lost 4 bases and J lost 0, with 7 bases in between. CDR1 and CDR2 from the germline V gene are LNHDA and SQIVND (reference sequence). The CDR3 sequence is 14 residues long. The CDR3 coding sequence is TGTGCCAGTAGTAGACAGCGCTCTGGAAACACCATATATTTT. Encoded protein: CASSRQRSGNTIYF. Based on the CDR3 plus reference TRBV19 and TRBJ1-3, the full variable domain is DGGITQSPKYLFRKEGQNVTLSCEQNLNHDAMYWYRQDPGQGLRLIYYSQIVNDFQKGDIAEGYSVSREKKESFPLTVTSAQKNPTAFYLCASSRQRSGNTIYFGEGSWLTVV.